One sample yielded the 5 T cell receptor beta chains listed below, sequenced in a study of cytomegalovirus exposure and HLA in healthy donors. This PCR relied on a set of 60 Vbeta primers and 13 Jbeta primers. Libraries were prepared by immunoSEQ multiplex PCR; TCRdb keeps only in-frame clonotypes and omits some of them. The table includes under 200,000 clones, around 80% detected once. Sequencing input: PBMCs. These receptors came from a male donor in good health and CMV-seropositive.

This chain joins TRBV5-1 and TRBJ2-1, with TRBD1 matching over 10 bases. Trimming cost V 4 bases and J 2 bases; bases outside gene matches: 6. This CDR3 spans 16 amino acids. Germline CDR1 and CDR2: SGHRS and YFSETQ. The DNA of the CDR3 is TGCGCCAGCAGCCCGGGGACAGGGGACGCCTACAATGAGCAGTTCTTC. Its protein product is CASSPGTGDAYNEQFF.

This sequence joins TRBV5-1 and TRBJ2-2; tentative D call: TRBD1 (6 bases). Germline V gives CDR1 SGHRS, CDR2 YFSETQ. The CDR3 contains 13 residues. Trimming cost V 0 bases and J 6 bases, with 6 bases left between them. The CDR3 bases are TGCGCCAGCAGCTTGGAGGGGGCCGGGGAGCTGTTTTTT. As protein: CASSLEGAGELFF.

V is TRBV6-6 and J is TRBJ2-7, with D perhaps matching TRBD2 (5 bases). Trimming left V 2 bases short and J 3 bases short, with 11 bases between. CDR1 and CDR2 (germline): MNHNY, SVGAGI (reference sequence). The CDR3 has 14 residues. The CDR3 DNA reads TGTGCCAGCAGTTACCGAGGGAACAACTACGAGCAGTACTTC. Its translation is CASSYRGNNYEQYF.

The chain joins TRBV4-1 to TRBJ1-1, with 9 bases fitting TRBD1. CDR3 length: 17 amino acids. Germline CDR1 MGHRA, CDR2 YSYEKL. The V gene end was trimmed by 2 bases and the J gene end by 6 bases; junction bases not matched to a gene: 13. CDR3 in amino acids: CASSQREGQGGNPEAFF. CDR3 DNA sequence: TGCGCCAGCAGCCAACGAGAGGGACAGGGTGGTAACCCTGAAGCTTTCTTT.

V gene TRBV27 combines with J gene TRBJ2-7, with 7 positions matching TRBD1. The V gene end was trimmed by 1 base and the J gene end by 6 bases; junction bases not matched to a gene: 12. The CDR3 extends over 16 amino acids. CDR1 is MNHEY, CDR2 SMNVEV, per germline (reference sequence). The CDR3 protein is CASSLFHASQGSEQYF. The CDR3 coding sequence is TGTGCCAGCAGTTTATTCCATGCCTCACAGGGGAGCGAGCAGTACTTC.